One and the same sample provided the 19 T cell receptor beta chains below, sequenced in a study of metastatic and nonmetastatic thyroid tumors. MiXCR reprocessed the PCR reads for TCRdb. The table lists around 40,000 clones, roughly 17% of them singletons. No patient received treatment before thyroid surgery. Sequencing used blood. These receptors were obtained from a male donor with papillary thyroid cancer or a benign thyroid nodule (not recorded which). Some clones in this sample may be carry-over from other donors' samples.

At least ten counts were recorded for this clone. The chain carries TRBV19 and TRBJ2-7, with TRBD1 as a possible D gene (5 bases). Per germline, CDR1 LNHDA and CDR2 SQIVND (reference sequence). The CDR3 has 15 amino acids. V lost 5 bases and J lost 5, with 19 bases in between. CDR3 residues: CASSPTASQVHEQYF. Written as DNA, the CDR3 is TGTGCCAGTAGTCCTACCGCGTCACAGGTCCACGAGCAGTACTTC.

The sample holds many counts of this clone. CDR3 protein: CASSPVRSQPAFFYNEQFF. In DNA, the CDR3 is TGTGCCAGTAGCCCGGTTAGATCCCAACCGGCGTTTTTTTACAATGAGCAGTTCTTC. The rearrangement links TRBV19 to TRBJ2-1; no clear D. Germline CDR1 reads LNHDA; CDR2 reads SQIVND (reference sequence). The ends were cut back, 6 bases at V and 4 bases at J, with 28 bases in the middle. CDR3 length equals 19 residues.

With respect to this clone: This may come from a read error, since a much larger clone is one base off. The same CDR3 arises from other DNA sequences in this sample as well. The CDR3 spells CASSIWGKETQYF. The CDR3 DNA is TGTGCCAGTAGTATCTGGGGAAAGGAGACCCAGTACTTC. V gene TRBV19 combines with J gene TRBJ2-5, with unresolved D. Germline assignment: CDR1 LNHDA and CDR2 SQIVND (reference sequence). Trimming removed 3 bases from V and 5 bases from J, with 10 bases in between. This CDR3 is built from 13 residues.

There are many counts of this clone. V and J are TRBV5-1 and TRBJ1-1, with a possible D match to TRBD1 (5 bases). Germline-derived CDR1 and CDR2 are SGHRS and YFSETQ. The CDR3 has 15 amino acids. Trimming shortened V by 1 base and J by 0 bases, and 10 bases separated the two germline ends. The CDR3 DNA reads TGCGCCAGCAGCTTGTTAGGGGATATGAACACTGAAGCTTTCTTT. This translates into CASSLLGDMNTEAFF.

This clone was counted many times. This sequence joins TRBV5-4 and TRBJ1-1; TRBD1 might be the D (6 bases). Trimming removed 4 bases at V and 0 bases at J, with 7 bases between. The CDR3 is 13 residues long. CDR1 is SGHNT and CDR2 is YYREEE in the germline V gene (reference sequence). The CDR3 reads CASSQGLNTEAFF. The CDR3 DNA reads as TGTGCCAGCAGCCAGGGGCTGAACACTGAAGCTTTCTTT.

At least ten counts were recorded for this clone. Other DNA sequences in this specimen translate into the identical CDR3. The chain has TRBV15 and TRBJ1-4; the match to TRBD1 covers 12 bases. The ends lost 9 bases at V and 7 bases at J; junction bases unmatched: 9. This CDR3 is built from 15 residues. CDR1 and CDR2 (germline): LNHNV, YYDKDF (reference sequence). CDR3 region: CATKPGQGASEKLFF. The CDR3 DNA reads TGTGCCACTAAACCGGGACAGGGGGCGTCTGAAAAACTGTTTTTT.

This clone was seen repeatedly, ten times or more. A read error is possible here, since a much larger clone lies one base away. CDR3 residues: CATSSRTGRSGNTIYF. The CDR3 coding sequence is TGTGCCACCAGCTCAAGGACAGGTCGCTCTGGAAACACCATATATTTT. The gene calls are TRBV15 and TRBJ1-3; 7 bases map to TRBD1. The V gene end was trimmed by 5 bases and the J gene end by 0 bases; junction bases not matched to a gene: 7. The germline gives CDR1 LNHNV, CDR2 YYDKDF (reference sequence). The length of the CDR3 is 16 residues.

There are many counts of this clone. V is TRBV12-3 or TRBV12-4 and J is TRBJ2-5; D unresolved. There are 12 residues in the CDR3. Trimming cost V 2 bases and J 3 bases, with 4 bases left between them. The CDR3 is CASSLSEETQYF. The CDR3 coding sequence is TGTGCCAGCAGTTTAAGTGAAGAGACCCAGTACTTC.

Relative to its sample, this clone is medium-sized. The chain joins TRBV6-1 to TRBJ2-7; D unclear. The V end was cut by 3 bases, the J end by 3 bases, with 3 bases between. Germline-derived CDR1 and CDR2 are MNHNS and SASEGT. The length of the CDR3 is 11 residues. As DNA, the CDR3 is TGTGCCAGCAGTGAGGGCTACGAGCAGTACTTC. This translates into CASSEGYEQYF.

Notes on this clone: Mismatch with germline at one junction end may stem from a read error. Other DNA sequences in this specimen translate into the identical CDR3. The chain has TRBV6-1 and TRBJ2-3; 7 positions match TRBD2. The CDR3 has 15 residues. Germline V gives CDR1 MNHNS, CDR2 SASEGT. The CDR3 here is CASSPTSLGTDTQYF. The CDR3 DNA follows: TGTGCTAGCAGCCCGACTAGCTTAGGCACAGATACGCAGTATTTT.

This clone was found many times. CDR3 sequence: CATSGTGAAEKLFF. In nucleotides, the CDR3 is TGTGCCACCAGCGGAACAGGAGCGGCCGAAAAACTGTTTTTT. V and J are TRBV15 and TRBJ1-4, with D possibly matching TRBD1 (5 bases). Trimming stripped 5 bases from V and 8 bases from J, with 15 bases between. CDR3 length: 14 residues. CDR1 LNHNV and CDR2 YYDKDF come from the germline V gene (reference sequence).

This clone was detected many times. This rearrangement joins TRBV6-4 to TRBJ2-7; TRBD1 aligns across 9 bases. The CDR3 has 15 amino acids. V lost 8 bases and J lost 5; bases outside the gene matches: 13. Germline V gene lookup returns CDR1 MRHNA and CDR2 SNTAGT. The chain's CDR3 is CASWEPRDRANEQYF. In nucleotides, the CDR3 is TGTGCCAGCTGGGAGCCCAGGGACAGGGCCAACGAGCAGTACTTC.

This clone has just a few counts. The chain uses TRBV5-6 and TRBJ1-5, with D uncertain. V was cut by 0 bases and J by 0 bases, with 19 bases left in between. Germline V CDR1 and CDR2: SGHDT, YYEEEE. The CDR3 spans 19 residues. CDR3 region: CASSLEEDPSVNSNQPQHF. CDR3 nucleotides: TGTGCCAGCAGCTTGGAAGAGGATCCGTCGGTAAATAGCAATCAGCCCCAGCATTTT.

This clone was observed a handful of times. The gene calls are TRBV27 and TRBJ2-7, with D uncertain. CDR1 is MNHEY and CDR2 is SMNVEV in the germline V gene (reference sequence). This CDR3 contains 16 residues. V lost 2 bases and J 2 bases, leaving 16 bases between the germline ends. The CDR3 is CASSLRKSRSTYEQYF. The CDR3 DNA follows: TGTGCCAGCAGTTTACGGAAATCCCGGAGTACCTACGAGCAGTACTTC.

This clone was seen many times. The chain couples TRBV24-1 to TRBJ2-5; 7 bases match TRBD1. CDR1 and CDR2 from the germline V gene are KGHDR and SFDVKD. There are 13 residues in the CDR3. J gave up 5 bases and V 3 bases, and 2 bases lay outside the gene matches. The CDR3 loop is CATSDDREETQYF. The CDR3 DNA is TGTGCCACCAGTGATGACAGGGAGGAGACCCAGTACTTC.

V is TRBV10-2 and J is TRBJ2-6; D gene ambiguous. V was trimmed by 0 bases and J by 0 bases, leaving 12 bases between them. CDR3 size: 18 residues. Per the germline V gene, CDR1 is WSHSY and CDR2 is SAAADI. This chain's CDR3 is CASSESDKLHSGANVLTF. As DNA, the CDR3 is TGCGCCAGCAGTGAGTCAGACAAACTCCACTCTGGGGCCAACGTCCTGACTTTC.

This clone was seen ten or more times. J is TRBJ2-5 and V is TRBV2; possibly TRBD2 for D (6 bases). V lost 6 bases and J 5 bases, leaving 16 bases between the germline ends. CDR3 length: 14 residues. Per the germline V gene, CDR1 is SNHLY and CDR2 is FYNNEI. Here the CDR3 DNA reads TGTGCCAGCAGCCGCATCACCGGGACTGAGACCCAGTACTTC. Amino acid sequence: CASSRITGTETQYF.

This clone was detected many times. The chain joins TRBV7-9 to TRBJ2-3, with D possibly TRBD2 on 5 matching bases. CDR3 length: 13 amino acids. The germline gives CDR1 SEHNR, CDR2 FQNEAQ (reference sequence). V was shortened by 5 bases and J by 3 bases, with 9 bases between the two germline ends. CDR3 protein: CASSRSGTDTQYF. The DNA of the CDR3 is TGTGCCAGCAGCCGATCGGGGACAGATACGCAGTATTTT.

This sequence joins TRBV6-2 or TRBV6-3 and TRBJ2-2; D is possibly TRBD1 (5 bases). Germline V gives CDR1 MNHEY, CDR2 SVGEGT. V lost 0 bases, J lost 3 bases, and 11 bases lay in between. The CDR3 covers 16 residues. CDR3 in amino acids: CASSYSWGIDTGELFF. The DNA of the CDR3 is TGTGCCAGCAGTTACTCGTGGGGCATTGACACCGGGGAGCTGTTTTTT.